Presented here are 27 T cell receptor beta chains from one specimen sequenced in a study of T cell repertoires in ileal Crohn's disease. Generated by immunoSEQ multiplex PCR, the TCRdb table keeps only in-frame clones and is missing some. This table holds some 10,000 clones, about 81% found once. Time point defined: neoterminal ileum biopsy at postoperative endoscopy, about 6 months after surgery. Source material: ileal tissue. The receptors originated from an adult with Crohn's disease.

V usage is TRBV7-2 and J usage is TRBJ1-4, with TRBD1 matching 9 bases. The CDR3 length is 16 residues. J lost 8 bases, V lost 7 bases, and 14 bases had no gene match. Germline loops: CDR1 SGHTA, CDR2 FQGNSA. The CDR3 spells CASNSPGTGWGEKLFF. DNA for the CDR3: TGTGCCAGCAACAGTCCCGGGACAGGGTGGGGGGAAAAACTGTTTTTT.

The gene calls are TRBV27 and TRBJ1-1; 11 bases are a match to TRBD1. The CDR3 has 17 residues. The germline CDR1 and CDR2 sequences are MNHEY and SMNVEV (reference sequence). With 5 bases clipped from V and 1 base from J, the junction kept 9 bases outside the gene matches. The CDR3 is CASSRRWTGGRNTEAFF. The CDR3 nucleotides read TGTGCCAGCAGTCGCCGCTGGACAGGGGGCCGGAACACTGAAGCTTTCTTT.

The CDR3 spells CASSLELAGVADTQYF. CDR3 sequence (DNA): TGCGCCAGCAGCTTGGAATTAGCGGGGGTCGCAGATACGCAGTATTTT. V usage is TRBV5-1 and J usage is TRBJ2-3; 9 bases match TRBD2. Germline lookup yields CDR1 SGHRS and CDR2 YFSETQ. Trimming cost V 0 bases and J 4 bases; bases outside gene matches: 6. The CDR3 sequence is 16 residues long.

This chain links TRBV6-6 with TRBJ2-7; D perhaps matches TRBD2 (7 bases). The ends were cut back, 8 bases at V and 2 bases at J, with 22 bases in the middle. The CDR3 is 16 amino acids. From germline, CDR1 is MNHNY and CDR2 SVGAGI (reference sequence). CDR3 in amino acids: CASRHVGGGQTYEQYF. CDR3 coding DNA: TGTGCCAGCCGGCACGTTGGCGGGGGCCAAACCTACGAGCAGTACTTC.

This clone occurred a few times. Written as DNA, the CDR3 is TGTGCCAGCAGAGCGACAGGGTTCAATGAGCAGTTCTTC. It yields the protein CASRATGFNEQFF. The gene calls are TRBV7-9 and TRBJ2-1; 7 nucleotides agree with TRBD1. Germline lookup yields CDR1 SEHNR and CDR2 FQNEAQ (reference sequence). This CDR3 is 13 amino acids long. After removal of 6 bases from V and 6 bases from J, the junction contained 5 bases not matched to a gene.

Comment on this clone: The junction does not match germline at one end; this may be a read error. CDR3 amino acids: CASGQTGGIGYGYTF. Here the CDR3 DNA reads TGCGCCAGCGGCCAGACAGGGGGCATAGGTTACGGCTACACCTTC. The V call is TRBV4-1, the J call TRBJ1-2; TRBD1 agrees at 10 bases. Germline V gives CDR1 MGHRA, CDR2 YSYEKL. The CDR3 covers 15 residues.

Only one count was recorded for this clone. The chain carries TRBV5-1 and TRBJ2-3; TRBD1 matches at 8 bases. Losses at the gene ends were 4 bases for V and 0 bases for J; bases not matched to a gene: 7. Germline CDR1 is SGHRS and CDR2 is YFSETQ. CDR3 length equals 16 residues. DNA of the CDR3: TGCGCCAGCAGCGTGATAGGACAGGGCAGCACAGATACGCAGTATTTT. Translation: CASSVIGQGSTDTQYF.

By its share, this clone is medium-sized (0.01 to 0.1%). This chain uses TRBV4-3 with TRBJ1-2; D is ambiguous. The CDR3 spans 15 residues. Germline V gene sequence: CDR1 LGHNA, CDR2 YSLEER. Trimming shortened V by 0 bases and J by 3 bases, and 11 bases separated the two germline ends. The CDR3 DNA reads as TGCGCCAGCAGCCAAGACGAGGGCGGTTACTATGGCTACACCTTC. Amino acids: CASSQDEGGYYGYTF.

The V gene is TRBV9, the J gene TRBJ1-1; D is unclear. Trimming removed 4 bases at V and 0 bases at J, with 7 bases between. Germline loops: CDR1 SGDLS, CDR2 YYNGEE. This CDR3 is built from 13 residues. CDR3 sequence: CASSPNMNTEAFF. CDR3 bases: TGTGCCAGCAGCCCAAACATGAACACTGAAGCTTTCTTT. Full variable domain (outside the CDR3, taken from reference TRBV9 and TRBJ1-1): DSGVTQTPKHLITATGQRVTLRCSPRSGDLSVYWYQQSLDQGLQFLIQYYNGEERAKGNILERFSAQQFPDLHSELNLSSLELGDSALYFCASSPNMNTEAFFGQGTRLTVV.

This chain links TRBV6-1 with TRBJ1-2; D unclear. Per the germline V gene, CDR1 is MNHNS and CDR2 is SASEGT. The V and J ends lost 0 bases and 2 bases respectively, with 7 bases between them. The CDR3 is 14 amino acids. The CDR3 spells CASSEAGLNYGYTF. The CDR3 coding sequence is TGTGCCAGCAGTGAAGCTGGGCTCAACTATGGCTACACCTTC.

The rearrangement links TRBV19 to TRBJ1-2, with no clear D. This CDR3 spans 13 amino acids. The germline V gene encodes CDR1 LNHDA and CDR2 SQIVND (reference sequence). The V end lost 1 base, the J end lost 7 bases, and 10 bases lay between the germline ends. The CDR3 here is CASSIVGRGGYTF. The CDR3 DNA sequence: TGTGCCAGTAGTATAGTGGGCCGGGGTGGCTACACCTTC.

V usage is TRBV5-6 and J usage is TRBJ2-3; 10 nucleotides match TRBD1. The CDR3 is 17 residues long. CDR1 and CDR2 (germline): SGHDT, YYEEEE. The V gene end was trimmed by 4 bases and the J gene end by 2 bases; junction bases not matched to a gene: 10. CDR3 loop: CASSLVGQGINTDTQYF. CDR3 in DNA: TGTGCCAGCAGCCTGGTGGGACAGGGGATAAACACAGATACGCAGTATTTT.

Written as DNA, the CDR3 is TGCGCCAGCAGCCAAGATGTACTAGCGGGGGGAGAGACCCAGTACTTC. It encodes CASSQDVLAGGETQYF. The V and J genes are TRBV4-3 and TRBJ2-5; 12 positions agree with TRBD2. Germline V CDR1 and CDR2: LGHNA, YSLEER. J gave up 4 bases and V 0 bases, and 3 bases lay outside the gene matches. The CDR3 covers 16 residues.

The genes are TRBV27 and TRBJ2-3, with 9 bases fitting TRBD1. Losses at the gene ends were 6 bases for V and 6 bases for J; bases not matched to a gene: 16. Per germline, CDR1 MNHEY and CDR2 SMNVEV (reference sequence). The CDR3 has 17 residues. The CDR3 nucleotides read TGTGCCAGCAGCCTAGGCACCGGGACAGGGCGTTTCGATACGCAGTATTTT. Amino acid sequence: CASSLGTGTGRFDTQYF.

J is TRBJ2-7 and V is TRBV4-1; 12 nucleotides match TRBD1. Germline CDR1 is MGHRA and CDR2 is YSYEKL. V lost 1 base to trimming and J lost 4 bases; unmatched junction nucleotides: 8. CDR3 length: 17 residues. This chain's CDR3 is CASSQAPPGQGAYEQYF. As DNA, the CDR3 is TGCGCCAGCAGCCAAGCCCCCCCGGGACAGGGGGCATACGAGCAGTACTTC.

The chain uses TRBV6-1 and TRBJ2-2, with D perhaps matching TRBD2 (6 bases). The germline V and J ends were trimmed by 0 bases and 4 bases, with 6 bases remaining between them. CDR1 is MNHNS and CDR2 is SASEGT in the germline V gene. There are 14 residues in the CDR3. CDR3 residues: CASSEAGGTGELFF. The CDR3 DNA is TGTGCCAGCAGTGAAGCGGGGGGCACCGGGGAGCTGTTTTTT.

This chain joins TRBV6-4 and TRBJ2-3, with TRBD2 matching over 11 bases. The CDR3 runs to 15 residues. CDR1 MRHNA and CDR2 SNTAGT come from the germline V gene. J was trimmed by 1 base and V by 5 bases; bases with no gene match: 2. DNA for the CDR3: TGTGCCAGCAGTCAGACTAGCGGGGGCACAGATACGCAGTATTTT. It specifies CASSQTSGGTDTQYF.

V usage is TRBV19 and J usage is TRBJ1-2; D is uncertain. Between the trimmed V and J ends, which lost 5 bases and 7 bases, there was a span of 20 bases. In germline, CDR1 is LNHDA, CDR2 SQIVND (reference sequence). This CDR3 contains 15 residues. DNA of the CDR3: TGTGCCAGTAGTCTCTTGGGTTCACTAACCGGTGGCTACACCTTC. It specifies CASSLLGSLTGGYTF. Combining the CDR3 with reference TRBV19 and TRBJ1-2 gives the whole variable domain DGGITQSPKYLFRKEGQNVTLSCEQNLNHDAMYWYRQDPGQGLRLIYYSQIVNDFQKGDIAEGYSVSREKKESFPLTVTSAQKNPTAFYLCASSLLGSLTGGYTFGSGTRLTVV.

CDR3 DNA: TGTGCCAGCTCACCAACGCAGTCAGGCGGGGAGCTGTTTTTT. Amino acids: CASSPTQSGGELFF. The V gene is TRBV18, the J gene TRBJ2-2; D gene ambiguous. V dropped 2 bases and J dropped 7 bases, with 11 bases sitting between them. Germline CDR1 reads KGHSH; CDR2 reads LQKENI. The CDR3 spans 14 residues.

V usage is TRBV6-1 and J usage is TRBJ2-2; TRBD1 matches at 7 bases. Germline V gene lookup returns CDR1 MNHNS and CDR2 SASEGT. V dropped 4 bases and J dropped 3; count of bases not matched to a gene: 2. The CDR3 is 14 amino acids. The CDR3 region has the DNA TGTGCCAGCAGTGGGACAGGAGACACCGGGGAGCTGTTTTTT. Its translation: CASSGTGDTGELFF.

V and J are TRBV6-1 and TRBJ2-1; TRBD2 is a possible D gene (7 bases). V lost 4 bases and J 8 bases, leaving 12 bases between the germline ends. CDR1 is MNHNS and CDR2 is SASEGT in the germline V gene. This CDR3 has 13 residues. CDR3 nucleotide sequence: TGTGCCAGCAGTGTACGGGGGGCGGATGAGCAGTTCTTC. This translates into CASSVRGADEQFF.

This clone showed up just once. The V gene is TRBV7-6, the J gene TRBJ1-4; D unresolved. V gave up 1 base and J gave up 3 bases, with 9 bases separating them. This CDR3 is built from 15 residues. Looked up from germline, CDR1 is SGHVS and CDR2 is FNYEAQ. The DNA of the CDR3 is TGTGCCAGCAGCTTAGATGGCCAACCTAATGAAAAACTGTTTTTT. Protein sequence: CASSLDGQPNEKLFF.

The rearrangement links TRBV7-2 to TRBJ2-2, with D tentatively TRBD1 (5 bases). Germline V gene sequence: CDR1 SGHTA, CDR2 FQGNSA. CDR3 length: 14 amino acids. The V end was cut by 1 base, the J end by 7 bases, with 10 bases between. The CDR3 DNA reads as TGTGCCAGCAGCTTAGTCGCAGGGTTCGGGGAGCTGTTTTTT. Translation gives CASSLVAGFGELFF.

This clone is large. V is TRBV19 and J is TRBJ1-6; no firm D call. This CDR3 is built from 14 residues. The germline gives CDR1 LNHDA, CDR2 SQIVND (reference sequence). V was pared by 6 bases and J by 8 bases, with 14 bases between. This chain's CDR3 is CASRREMKDSPLHF. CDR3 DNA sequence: TGTGCCAGTAGGAGGGAGATGAAGGATTCACCCCTCCACTTT. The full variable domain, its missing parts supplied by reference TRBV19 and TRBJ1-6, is DGGITQSPKYLFRKEGQNVTLSCEQNLNHDAMYWYRQDPGQGLRLIYYSQIVNDFQKGDIAEGYSVSREKKESFPLTVTSAQKNPTAFYLCASRREMKDSPLHFGNGTRLTVT.

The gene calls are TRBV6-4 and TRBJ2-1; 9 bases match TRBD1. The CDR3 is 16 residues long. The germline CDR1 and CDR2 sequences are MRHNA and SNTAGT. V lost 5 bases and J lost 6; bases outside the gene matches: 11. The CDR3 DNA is TGTGCCAGCAGTCCTACCACCGGGACAGGGTCCAATGAGCAGTTCTTC. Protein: CASSPTTGTGSNEQFF.

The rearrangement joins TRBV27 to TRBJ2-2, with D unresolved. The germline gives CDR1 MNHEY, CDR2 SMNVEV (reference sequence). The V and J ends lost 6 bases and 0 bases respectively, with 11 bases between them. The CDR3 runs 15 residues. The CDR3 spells CASSPRPANTGELFF. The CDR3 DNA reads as TGTGCCAGCAGCCCCAGGCCGGCGAACACCGGGGAGCTGTTTTTT.

Written as DNA, the CDR3 is TGCGCCAGCAGCTCCGGGACACCGACCTACGAGCAGTACTTC. Its protein product is CASSSGTPTYEQYF. The chain links TRBV5-1 to TRBJ2-7; TRBD1 might be the D (6 bases). CDR3 size: 14 residues. Trimming shortened V by 3 bases and J by 2 bases, and 12 bases separated the two germline ends. Germline CDR1 reads SGHRS; CDR2 reads YFSETQ.